A single sample gave rise to the 19 T cell receptor beta chains below, sequenced in a study of shared clonotypes between healthy human individuals. Repertoires were generated with immunoSEQ multiplex PCR, while TCRdb's copy carries only in-frame clones and drops some. The table lists about 2 million clones, roughly 94% of them singletons. The sequenced sample consisted of naive CD4+ T cells sorted from blood. Subset here: CD45RA+ positively selected. The receptors derive from a man younger than 30 in good health.

Remarks on this clone: In the same sample, other DNA sequences code for this CDR3. The V call is TRBV7-3, the J call TRBJ2-6, with no clear D. The CDR3 loop spans 16 amino acids. The germline CDR1 and CDR2 sequences are SGHTA and FQGTGA. Trimming removed 0 bases from V and 0 bases from J, with 6 bases in between. As DNA, the CDR3 is TGTGCCAGCAGCTTAACGACGGACTCTGGGGCCAACGTCCTGACTTTC. Translated, it gives CASSLTTDSGANVLTF. Filled out from reference TRBV7-3 and TRBJ2-6, the complete variable domain reads GAGVSQTPSNKVTEKGKYVELRCDPISGHTALYWYRQSLGQGPEFLIYFQGTGAADDSGLPNDRFFAVRPEGSVSTLKIQRTERGDSAVYLCASSLTTDSGANVLTFGAGSRLTVL.

The gene calls are TRBV7-9 and TRBJ1-2, with unresolved D. V gave up 3 bases and J gave up 8 bases, with 7 bases separating them. The CDR3 has 11 amino acids. Germline V gene data show CDR1 as SEHNR and CDR2 as FQNEAQ (reference sequence). CDR3 DNA sequence: TGTGCCAGCAGCTTGCCGGAAGGCTACACCTTC. Translation gives CASSLPEGYTF.

Comment on this clone: Different DNA sequences within this sample yield the same CDR3. The V gene is TRBV6-1, the J gene TRBJ1-2, with D perhaps TRBD1 (5 bases). Trimming cost V 4 bases and J 4 bases, with 16 bases left between them. CDR3 length: 15 residues. CDR1 and CDR2 from the germline V gene are MNHNS and SASEGT. The CDR3: CASSVLPNGGYGYTF. CDR3 coding DNA: TGTGCCAGCAGTGTTTTACCTAATGGGGGCTATGGCTACACCTTC.

The chain uses TRBV7-8 and TRBJ1-4; D is unclear. Trimming cost V 1 base and J 0 bases, with 9 bases left between them. This CDR3 comprises 16 residues. Germline V gives CDR1 SGHVS, CDR2 FQNEAQ. The CDR3: CASSLGSRTTNEKLFF. In DNA, the CDR3 is TGTGCCAGCAGCTTAGGTTCCAGAACAACTAATGAAAAACTGTTTTTT.

The rearrangement uses TRBV11-2 and TRBJ2-7; 7 nucleotides agree with TRBD2. With 8 bases clipped from V and 2 bases from J, the junction kept 9 bases outside the gene matches. CDR3 length equals 14 residues. Germline CDR1 reads SGHAT; CDR2 reads FQNNGV. CDR3 protein: CASRPSGLAYEQYF. The CDR3 nucleotides read TGTGCCAGCCGCCCATCTGGACTAGCCTACGAGCAGTACTTC.

In its sample, this clone was seen once. The same CDR3 is also encoded by other DNA sequences in this sample. This chain joins TRBV11-3 and TRBJ1-1; no clear D. Trimming left V 6 bases short and J 2 bases short, with 10 bases between. This CDR3 is 13 amino acids long. CDR1 is SGHNT and CDR2 is YENEEA in the germline V gene. CDR3 nucleotides: TGTGCCAGCAGTTCTGGCGGCAACACTGAAGCTTTCTTT. Residues: CASSSGGNTEAFF.

The V call is TRBV5-1, the J call TRBJ2-3; 10 bases line up with TRBD2. The germline V gene has CDR1 SGHRS and CDR2 YFSETQ. V lost 5 bases, J lost 2 bases, and 8 bases stayed unmatched. The CDR3 loop spans 16 amino acids. CDR3 amino acids: CASRLRLAGDTDTQYF. The CDR3 DNA sequence: TGCGCCAGCAGGCTACGACTAGCGGGCGACACAGATACGCAGTATTTT.

The count of this clone is one. The rearrangement links TRBV4-3 to TRBJ2-7, with TRBD2 as a possible D gene (6 bases). The V end lost 4 bases, the J end lost 2 bases, and 12 bases lay between the germline ends. The CDR3 covers 14 residues. Per germline, CDR1 LGHNA and CDR2 YSLEER. Here the CDR3 DNA reads TGCGCCAGCAGCCGGGAGCGGGCCACCTACGAGCAGTACTTC. Translating it yields CASSRERATYEQYF.

The rearrangement joins TRBV6-6 to TRBJ2-3, with D uncertain. The CDR3 is 11 residues long. Germline V lookup: CDR1 MNHNY, CDR2 SVGAGI (reference sequence). The ends were cut back, 11 bases at V and 6 bases at J, with 12 bases in the middle. CDR3 sequence: CASVVRDTQYF. CDR3 bases: TGTGCCTCCGTGGTGCGGGATACGCAGTATTTT.

The chain carries TRBV6-1 and TRBJ2-2; 7 positions agree with TRBD1. This CDR3 spans 13 amino acids. CDR1 MNHNS and CDR2 SASEGT come from the germline V gene. V trimming: 4 bases; J trimming: 6 bases; junction bases outside the gene matches: 2. The CDR3 nucleotides read TGTGCCAGCAGTGGACAGGGCCCCGGGGAGCTGTTTTTT. Its protein product is CASSGQGPGELFF.

V usage is TRBV7-2 and J usage is TRBJ1-2; the match to TRBD1 covers 9 bases. Looked up from germline, CDR1 is SGHTA and CDR2 is FQGNSA. This CDR3 has 15 amino acids. Trimming removed 3 bases from V and 3 bases from J; junction bases left unmatched: 5. The CDR3 DNA reads TGTGCCAGCAGCTTCGGACAGGGGTTCGACTATGGCTACACCTTC. Protein: CASSFGQGFDYGYTF.

V is TRBV10-1 and J is TRBJ2-7; D is undetermined. The CDR3 runs 12 residues. CDR1 and CDR2 (germline): WNHNN, SYGVQD (reference sequence). V lost 3 bases and J 5 bases, leaving 8 bases between the germline ends. The CDR3 coding sequence is TGCGCCAGCAGTGACCTGAACCACGAGCAGTACTTC. This codes for CASSDLNHEQYF.

V is TRBV4-1 and J is TRBJ2-7; D gene unclear. V lost 0 bases to trimming and J lost 0 bases, with 12 bases between them. The CDR3 consists of 16 residues. Germline loops: CDR1 MGHRA, CDR2 YSYEKL. CDR3 region: CASSQDKRPSSYEQYF. DNA of the CDR3: TGCGCCAGCAGCCAAGATAAGAGGCCTAGCTCCTACGAGCAGTACTTC.

This rearrangement joins TRBV6-1 to TRBJ2-5, with 15 bases that match TRBD2. This CDR3 has 16 residues. V dropped 4 bases and J dropped 1; count of bases not matched to a gene: 1. CDR1 MNHNS and CDR2 SASEGT come from the germline V gene. The CDR3 DNA follows: TGTGCCAGCAGTGGGACTAGCGGGGGGGTCCAAGAGACCCAGTACTTC. Its translation: CASSGTSGGVQETQYF.

This chain connects TRBV5-1 to TRBJ2-1, with D possibly matching TRBD2 (6 bases). The CDR3 sequence is 16 residues long. Germline V gives CDR1 SGHRS, CDR2 YFSETQ. Trimming removed 4 bases from V and 0 bases from J, with 14 bases in between. In nucleotides, the CDR3 is TGCGCCAGCAGCCCGGGAGTTGGGAGCTCCTACAATGAGCAGTTCTTC. It encodes CASSPGVGSSYNEQFF.

The rearrangement links TRBV4-1 to TRBJ2-1; maybe TRBD2 (5 bases). CDR3 size: 18 residues. From germline, CDR1 is MGHRA and CDR2 YSYEKL. The V end lost 3 bases, the J end lost 0 bases, and 18 bases lay between the germline ends. CDR3: CASSQGISGLSSYNEQFF. As DNA, the CDR3 is TGCGCCAGCAGCCAGGGGATTTCGGGATTGAGCTCCTACAATGAGCAGTTCTTC.

This clone was seen only once. J is TRBJ2-2 and V is TRBV18; D possibly corresponds to TRBD1 (5 bases). CDR1 is KGHSH, CDR2 LQKENI, per germline. Trimming stripped 0 bases from V and 2 bases from J, with 10 bases between. The CDR3 has 16 amino acids. CDR3 in amino acids: CASSPPGRVNTGELFF. In DNA, the CDR3 is TGTGCCAGCTCACCACCGGGCAGGGTTAACACCGGGGAGCTGTTTTTT.

In the case of this clone: The junction departs from germline at one end; a sequencing error may be responsible. The gene calls are TRBV18 and TRBJ2-7; D is perhaps TRBD1 or TRBD2 (5 bases each). Germline V gene sequence: CDR1 KGHSH, CDR2 LQKENI. This CDR3 has 13 amino acids. The CDR3 region has the DNA TGTGCCAGCTCACCGGGACCAGACCGGCCCCTGTTCTTC. It encodes CASSPGPDRPLFF.

CDR3 sequence (DNA): TGTGCCATCAGTGCCGGGAGTAAGTACAATGAGCAGTTCTTC. Translation gives CAISAGSKYNEQFF. This rearrangement joins TRBV10-3 to TRBJ2-1; possibly TRBD2 for D (6 bases). CDR1 ENHRY and CDR2 SYGVKD come from the germline V gene. The CDR3 runs 14 residues. The V and J ends lost 4 bases and 4 bases respectively, with 11 bases between them.